This TCR beta chain was captured in a study of OX40 agonist ivuxolimab in advanced cancers. This table comes from immunoSEQ multiplex PCR, and its TCRdb copy is limited to in-frame clones, with some not included. This table holds under 45,000 clones, 65% to 80% found once. Deletions cut 1 base from V and 2 bases from J, with 9 bases between. CDR1 and CDR2 from the germline V gene are SGHDN and FVKESK. The CDR3 spans 15 residues. The clonotype comes from an adult with an advanced solid tumor such as melanoma, head and neck, liver or kidney cancer. The chain has TRBV14 and TRBJ1-3; D not certain. The sequences come from CD4+ or CD8+ T cells sorted from blood, collected in a trial of the OX40 agonist ivuxolimab. CDR3 sequence: CASSQGVKAGNTIYF. The CDR3 nucleotides are TGTGCCAGCAGCCAAGGGGTTAAGGCTGGAAACACCATATATTTT.